This T cell receptor beta chain was found in a study of tissue T cells after allogeneic stem cell transplantation. TCRdb's copy holds only in-frame clones and misses some; the assay was immunoSEQ multiplex PCR. Among 7,000 to 8,000 clones listed, over 30% were seen once. CDR1 and CDR2 (germline): MSHET, SYDVDS. The J segment lost 8 bases and the V segment lost 3 bases, leaving 5 bases of the junction unmatched. The CDR3 totals 13 residues. Study-wide results and caveats: The patient cohort was small and clinically heterogeneous, with limited sampling depth.

Time point reported: mouse harvest day 14 after allogeneic transplant. Tail vein injection delivered 10^7 T-cell-depleted bone marrow cells and 10^6 splenic CD5+ T cells. B6 (H2b) cells into BALB/c (H2d) mice; tissues taken at day 7 or 14. This clone counts as medium-sized (0.01 to 0.1%). Antigen specificity is unknown. Gene names are mouse gene names. The observed sequence ends 1 residue before the CDR3 terminus, with the missing tail filled in from the germline J gene. V and J are TRBV29 and TRBJ1-1; 8 nucleotides align to TRBD1. Sequenced input: skin. The clonotype originates from a female BALB/c mouse given C57BL/6 T cells with graft-versus-host disease after an allogeneic hematopoietic cell transplant. The CDR3 DNA, read in part, is TGTGCTAGCAGTTTTGGACAGGGTGTGGAAGTCTTC. Encoded protein: CASSFGQGVEVF. The entire CDR3 protein is CASSFGQGVEVFF.